This is a list of T cell receptor beta chains from one sample in a study of cytomegalovirus exposure and HLA in healthy donors. Data came from immunoSEQ multiplex PCR; TCRdb stores just in-frame clones and leaves some out. The repertoire has 60,000 to 80,000 clones, 85% of them found once; the top ten carry 3%. Sequenced sample: PBMCs. These receptors originate from a man aged 25-40 years in good health and CMV-seronegative. Each CDR3 is given without its conserved first and last residue. Expanded clones are given a class, and other clones once, few, many or no size at all.

ASSLMRVTGELF,TRBV27,TRBJ2-2,NA
ATTGTGEKLF,TRBV2,TRBJ1-4,NA
ATSRRVGNQPQH,TRBV27,TRBJ1-5,NA
ASSLATVGDTGEQF,TRBV7-9,TRBJ2-1,NA
ASSLSGYGYT,TRBV7-2,TRBJ1-2,NA
ASTPPGDGNQPQH,TRBV7-9,TRBJ1-5,NA
ASSLTAGLAGPIEPGETQY,TRBV7-3,TRBJ2-5,NA
ASDYSSGRNTIY,TRBV30,TRBJ1-3,NA
ASRGAINTEAF,TRBV7-9,TRBJ1-1,NA
ASSPILTSGREDAGELF,TRBV4-3,TRBJ2-2,many
ASSLTSGVPREQF,TRBV4-3,TRBJ2-1,once
ASKRRIYGYT,TRBV2,TRBJ1-2,medium-sized
ASRTGTGELF,TRBV9,TRBJ2-2,once
ASSSGTQPQH,TRBV6-5,TRBJ1-5,once
ASSRQNNQPQH,TRBV7-9,TRBJ1-5,NA
ASSLGGLAAEQF,TRBV6-4,TRBJ2-1,NA
ASSPQGALTLHGYT,TRBV19,TRBJ1-2,once
ASSLVGGANTGELF,TRBV5-1,TRBJ2-2,NA
ASSPTGTGLWEQY,TRBV5-1,TRBJ2-7,NA
ASCSGSASYNEQF,TRBV27,TRBJ2-1,NA
ASIPSGQGFDEQY,TRBV27,TRBJ2-7,NA
ASSDYHGTGGYNEQF,TRBV25-1,TRBJ2-1,NA
ASSSDFGTDTQY,TRBV7-9,TRBJ2-3,NA
ASSFVSSWETQY,TRBV27,TRBJ2-5,once
ASSLGGRGLTLPQH,TRBV28,TRBJ1-5,NA
ASSQARTSGGYRPTNTGELF,TRBV4-2,TRBJ2-2,NA
ASGQGSYNSPLH,TRBV25-1,TRBJ1-6,few
ASSQSPPDLWSTDTQY,TRBV23-1,TRBJ2-3,NA
ATSRGHMNTEAF,TRBV15,TRBJ1-1,NA
ASSQVQGSTDTQY,TRBV4-3,TRBJ2-3,NA
ASSFQGSLNEQF,TRBV6-5,TRBJ2-1,NA
ASSIDREVSPLH,TRBV19,TRBJ1-6,NA
ASSQGGGYGYT,TRBV14,TRBJ1-2,NA
ASSPPATGVTEAF,TRBV18,TRBJ1-1,few
ASSKVPPPGGELF,TRBV21-1,TRBJ2-2,NA
ASSVTGGHEKLF,TRBV27,TRBJ1-4,NA
ASSPSLTDTQY,TRBV7-8,TRBJ2-3,NA
ASSPHRRYTEAF,TRBV7-2,TRBJ1-1,NA
ATSREEGTISGNTIY,TRBV15,TRBJ1-3,NA
AWTTGNQETQY,TRBV30,TRBJ2-5,NA
ASSYSSHYEQY,TRBV6-5,NA,NA
ASSPHKNTEAF,TRBV9,TRBJ1-1,NA
ASRRTGGSGYGYT,TRBV4-1,TRBJ1-2,NA
SVFRVQETQY,TRBV29-1,TRBJ2-5,NA
ASSSDRALETQY,TRBV7-2,TRBJ2-5,NA
ASSLGQVTEAF,TRBV7-6,TRBJ1-1,NA